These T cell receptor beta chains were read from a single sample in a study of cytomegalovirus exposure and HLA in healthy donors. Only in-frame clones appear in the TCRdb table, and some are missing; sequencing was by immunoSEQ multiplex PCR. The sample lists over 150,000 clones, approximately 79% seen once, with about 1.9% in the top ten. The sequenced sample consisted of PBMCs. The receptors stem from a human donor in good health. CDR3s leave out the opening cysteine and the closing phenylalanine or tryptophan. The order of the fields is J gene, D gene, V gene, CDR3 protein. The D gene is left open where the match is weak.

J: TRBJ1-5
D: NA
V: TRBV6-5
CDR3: ASSFVGGGQPQH

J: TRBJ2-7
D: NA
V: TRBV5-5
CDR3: ASSRYRDPYEQY

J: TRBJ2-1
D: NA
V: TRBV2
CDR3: ASLRWSSYNEQF

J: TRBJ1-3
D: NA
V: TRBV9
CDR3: ASSELTGAGNTIY

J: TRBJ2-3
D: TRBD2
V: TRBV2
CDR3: ASRRDYTDTQY

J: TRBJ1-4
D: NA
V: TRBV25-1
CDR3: ASSDREGDNEKLF

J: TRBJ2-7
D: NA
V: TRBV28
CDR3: ASSLGLAYEQY

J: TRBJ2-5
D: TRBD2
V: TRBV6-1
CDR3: ASSDLLGRGMETQY

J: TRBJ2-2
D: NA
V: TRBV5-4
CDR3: ASSLEIRRGGNTGELF

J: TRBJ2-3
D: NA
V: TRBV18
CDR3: ASSPGISATDTQY

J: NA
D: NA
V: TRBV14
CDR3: ASSPMGLRSSYEQY

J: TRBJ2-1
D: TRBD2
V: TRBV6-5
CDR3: ASRPGLAWNEQF

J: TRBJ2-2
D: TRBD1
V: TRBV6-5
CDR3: ASTTGSVTGELF

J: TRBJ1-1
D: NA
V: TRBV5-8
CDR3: ASSQGLMNTEAF

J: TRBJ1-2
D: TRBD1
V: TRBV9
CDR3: ASSSRGDGYT

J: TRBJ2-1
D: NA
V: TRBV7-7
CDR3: ASSSNPGIEQF

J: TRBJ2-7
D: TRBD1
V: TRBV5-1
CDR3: ASSWGRDRGREQY

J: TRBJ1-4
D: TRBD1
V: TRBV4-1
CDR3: ASSSRTGSNEKLF

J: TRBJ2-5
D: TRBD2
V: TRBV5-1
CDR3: ASTSLAGLRETQY

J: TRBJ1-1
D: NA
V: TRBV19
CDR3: ASRGGRITWNTEAF

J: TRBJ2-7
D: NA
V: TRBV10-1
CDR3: ASVFNYEQY

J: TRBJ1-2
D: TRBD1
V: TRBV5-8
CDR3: ASSLIDRGNGYT

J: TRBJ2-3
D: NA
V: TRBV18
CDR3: ASSTSRDTQY

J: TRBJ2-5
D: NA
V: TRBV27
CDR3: ATSGAFRGETQY

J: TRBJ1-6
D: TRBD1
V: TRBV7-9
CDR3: ASSIGTGGIAPLH

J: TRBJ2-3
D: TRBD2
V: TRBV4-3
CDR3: ASSQEAGRPDTQY

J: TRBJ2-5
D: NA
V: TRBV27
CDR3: ASSSRGSKWETQY

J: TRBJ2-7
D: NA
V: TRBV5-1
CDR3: ASSFGWGVAYEQY

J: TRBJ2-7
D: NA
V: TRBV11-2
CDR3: ASSSGVYEQY

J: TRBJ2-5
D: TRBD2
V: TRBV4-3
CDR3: ASSQDEIAGGPETQY